This passage covers 28 T cell receptor beta chains from one sample sequenced in a study of cytomegalovirus exposure and HLA in healthy donors. The PCR was carried out with 60 Vbeta primers and 13 Jbeta primers. The protocol was immunoSEQ multiplex PCR, while the TCRdb copy is restricted to in-frame clones and leaves out a portion. The table shows fewer than 200,000 clones, with approximately 80% occurring only once. Specimen: PBMCs. These receptors were obtained from a boy younger than 18 in good health and CMV-seronegative.

This chain connects TRBV5-1 to TRBJ2-5, with 8 nucleotides matching TRBD2. The germline gives CDR1 SGHRS, CDR2 YFSETQ. The CDR3 has 14 amino acids. Trimming removed 2 bases from V and 9 bases from J; junction bases left unmatched: 9. This chain's CDR3 is CASSFRGGGLAQYF. DNA for the CDR3: TGCGCCAGCAGCTTCCGGGGAGGGGGACTAGCCCAGTACTTC.

The CDR3 region has the DNA TGTGCCTGGAGTGATGACAGGGGCTACCACTATGGCTACACCTTC. Its translation: CAWSDDRGYHYGYTF. The chain links TRBV30 to TRBJ1-2, with TRBD1 identical over 8 bases. The V gene end was trimmed by 1 base and the J gene end by 3 bases; junction bases not matched to a gene: 7. Germline V gives CDR1 GTSNPN, CDR2 SVGIG (reference sequence). The CDR3 has 15 amino acids.

The chain carries TRBV4-1 and TRBJ2-7, with TRBD2 as a possible D gene (5 bases). This CDR3 contains 13 residues. Germline V CDR1 and CDR2: MGHRA, YSYEKL. V lost 2 bases to trimming and J lost 5 bases, with 10 bases between them. The CDR3 bases are TGCGCCAGCAGCCAACCGGGAAGGAACGAGCAGTACTTC. Residues: CASSQPGRNEQYF.

The chain is built from TRBV5-1 and TRBJ1-1; 12 bases are a match to TRBD1. The CDR3 is 15 residues long. Germline CDR1 is SGHRS and CDR2 is YFSETQ. The ends lost 3 bases at V and 6 bases at J; junction bases unmatched: 6. The CDR3 bases are TGCGCCAGCAGCTGGGGACAGGGGGCAGTTGCTGAAGCTTTCTTT. Residues: CASSWGQGAVAEAFF.

This chain joins TRBV9 and TRBJ1-3, with 8 positions matching TRBD1. The CDR3 contains 16 residues. The junction had 6 bases not matched to a gene; V was cut back by 2 bases and J by 2 bases. The germline V gene encodes CDR1 SGDLS and CDR2 YYNGEE. CDR3 loop: CASSVGLQGAGNTIYF. The CDR3 DNA reads as TGTGCCAGCAGCGTTGGGTTACAGGGGGCTGGAAACACCATATATTTT.

The chain couples TRBV5-4 to TRBJ1-1; no reliable D call. This CDR3 is 12 amino acids long. The V gene's germline CDR1 is SGHNT and CDR2 YYREEE (reference sequence). V lost 4 bases, J lost 1 base, and 5 bases lay in between. In DNA form, the CDR3 reads TGTGCCAGCAGCGTCGGGAACACTGAAGCTTTCTTT. Protein: CASSVGNTEAFF.

This clone has more than one count but fewer than ten. This chain joins TRBV6-1 and TRBJ2-2; maybe TRBD1 (5 bases). V was shortened by 3 bases and J by 2 bases, with 10 bases between the two germline ends. The V gene's germline CDR1 is MNHNS and CDR2 SASEGT. The CDR3 has 15 amino acids. CDR3 DNA sequence: TGTGCCAGCAGTGATCGGACACCTAACACCGGGGAGCTGTTTTTT. It specifies CASSDRTPNTGELFF.

This clone was counted between two and nine times. The chain joins TRBV7-3 to TRBJ2-7, with 9 bases that match TRBD1. The CDR3 is 18 amino acids. CDR1 and CDR2 from the germline V gene are SGHTA and FQGTGA. With 5 bases clipped from V and 7 bases from J, the junction kept 21 bases outside the gene matches. CDR3 protein: CASSPPPNPDRGLGEQYF. In DNA, the CDR3 is TGTGCCAGCAGCCCTCCGCCTAATCCGGACAGGGGTTTGGGAGAGCAGTACTTC.

This chain uses TRBV19 with TRBJ1-5, with 7 bases matching TRBD1. V dropped 3 bases and J dropped 6; count of bases not matched to a gene: 5. The V gene's germline CDR1 is LNHDA and CDR2 SQIVND (reference sequence). CDR3 length equals 14 residues. The CDR3 here is CASSIGQAGQPQHF. Written as DNA, the CDR3 is TGTGCCAGTAGTATCGGACAGGCGGGTCAGCCCCAGCATTTT.

The chain uses TRBV11-2 and TRBJ2-6; 7 bases align to TRBD1. Germline V gives CDR1 SGHAT, CDR2 FQNNGV. Losses at the gene ends were 0 bases for V and 0 bases for J; bases not matched to a gene: 5. This CDR3 comprises 18 residues. CDR3 residues: CASSLDRQGVSGANVLTF. CDR3 in DNA: TGTGCCAGCAGCTTAGATCGCCAGGGGGTCTCTGGGGCCAACGTCCTGACTTTC.

This clone was counted a single time. J is TRBJ2-3 and V is TRBV2; possibly TRBD1 for D (6 bases). Germline V gene lookup returns CDR1 SNHLY and CDR2 FYNNEI. The CDR3 sequence is 16 residues long. Trimming removed 6 bases from V and 0 bases from J, with 16 bases in between. The DNA for the CDR3 is TGTGCCAGCAGCGTTGACAGGCAGATTAGCACAGATACGCAGTATTTT. Encoded protein: CASSVDRQISTDTQYF.

The V gene is TRBV21-1, the J gene TRBJ1-2. TRBV21-1 is a known pseudogene. There are 18 residues in the CDR3. The DNA of the CDR3 is TGTGCCAGCAGCAAAGCGCGAGACTTTAGACGGGGTAACTATGGCTACACCTTC. Protein product: CASSKARDFRRGNYGYTF.

The rearrangement joins TRBV4-3 to TRBJ1-4; D call uncertain. Trimming shortened V by 0 bases and J by 8 bases, and 16 bases separated the two germline ends. Per the germline V gene, CDR1 is LGHNA and CDR2 is YSLEER. This CDR3 contains 16 residues. The CDR3 nucleotides are TGCGCCAGCAGCCAAGATTACGCGACATCGGGAGAAAAACTGTTTTTT. This codes for CASSQDYATSGEKLFF.

The chain employs TRBV7-2 and TRBJ1-1; no reliable D call. Trimming left V 3 bases short and J 3 bases short, with 8 bases between. Germline lookup yields CDR1 SGHTA and CDR2 FQGNSA. CDR3 length: 13 amino acids. The CDR3 DNA reads as TGTGCCAGCAGCTTCCCGGGGTACACTGAAGCTTTCTTT. It is translated as CASSFPGYTEAFF.

For the CDR3, the DNA is TGTGCCAGCGCTGGCAGAGGCCTAGGAGGTGAAGCTTTCTTT. Protein sequence: CASAGRGLGGEAFF. V is TRBV7-9 and J is TRBJ1-1; the D is unclear. Germline V lookup: CDR1 SEHNR, CDR2 FQNEAQ (reference sequence). The V gene lost 8 bases and the J gene lost 7 bases, with 20 bases spanning the gap. This CDR3 comprises 14 residues.

The J gene is TRBJ2-7, the V gene TRBV11-2, with a possible D match to TRBD2 (6 bases). Germline V gene sequence: CDR1 SGHAT, CDR2 FQNNGV. CDR3 size: 15 residues. V lost 2 bases and J lost 0, with 11 bases in between. The CDR3 region has the DNA TGTGCCAGCAGCTTATTGGGGAGGAGCTCCTACGAGCAGTACTTC. It yields the protein CASSLLGRSSYEQYF.

J is TRBJ2-5 and V is TRBV7-2; 10 positions match TRBD2. The CDR3 length is 14 residues. Germline CDR1 reads SGHTA; CDR2 reads FQGNSA. V lost 4 bases and J lost 4; bases outside the gene matches: 3. This CDR3 is CASSSLAGAETQYF. For the CDR3, the DNA is TGTGCCAGCAGCTCCCTAGCGGGAGCAGAGACCCAGTACTTC.

This chain uses TRBV6-6 with TRBJ1-5, with 9 bases aligning to TRBD1. Trimming removed 6 bases from V and 2 bases from J; junction bases left unmatched: 2. The CDR3 has 14 amino acids. Germline V gene lookup returns CDR1 MNHNY and CDR2 SVGAGI (reference sequence). For the CDR3, the DNA is TGTGCCAGCAGCGGGACAGGGCGCAATCAGCCCCAGCATTTT. The encoded protein is CASSGTGRNQPQHF.

The chain recombines TRBV21-1 with TRBJ2-3; the D segment call TRBD2 is taken from the table without a DNA check. TRBV21-1 is shown as a pseudogene. The CDR3 consists of 17 residues. Here the CDR3 reads CASRTPGSPSYTDTQYF. The CDR3 DNA reads TGTGCCAGCAGGACACCGGGATCTCCCTCTTACACAGATACGCAGTATTTT.

The chain is built from TRBV23-1 and TRBJ1-1; D perhaps matches TRBD1 (5 bases). TRBV23-1 is noted as an ORF with a role that remains uncertain. Trimming took off 10 bases at V and 3 bases at J, with 12 bases between the two ends. This CDR3 region has 12 residues. The CDR3 protein is CATRSRDTEAFF. CDR3 sequence (DNA): TGCGCCACCAGGAGCAGGGACACTGAAGCTTTCTTT.

The V call is TRBV30, the J call TRBJ2-2, with TRBD1 as a possible D gene (5 bases). Per germline, CDR1 GTSNPN and CDR2 SVGIG (reference sequence). The CDR3 runs 15 residues. V was cut by 4 bases and J by 4 bases, with 16 bases left in between. CDR3 in DNA: TGTGCCTGGATCCCGCAGGGTAGAAGCACCGGGGAGCTGTTTTTT. It encodes CAWIPQGRSTGELFF. The variable domain in full, with the rest retrieved from reference TRBV30 and TRBJ2-2, is SQTIHQWPATLVQPVGSPLSLECTVEGTSNPNLYWYRQAAGRGLQLLFYSVGIGQISSEVPQNLSASRPQDRQFILSSKKLLLSDSGFYLCAWIPQGRSTGELFFGEGSRLTVL.

The chain couples TRBV13 to TRBJ1-2, with a tentative D call TRBD1 (5 bases). V lost 4 bases to trimming and J lost 8 bases, with 17 bases between them. Germline CDR1 PRHDT, CDR2 FYEKMQ (reference sequence). The CDR3 covers 14 residues. CDR3 protein: CASSSGSGLRGYTF. The CDR3 nucleotides read TGTGCCAGCAGCTCCGGATCAGGGCTCAGGGGCTACACCTTC.

This sequence joins TRBV28 and TRBJ1-5, with 7 positions matching TRBD1. V lost 3 bases, J lost 3 bases, and 5 bases stayed unmatched. Germline V gene sequence: CDR1 MDHEN, CDR2 SYDVKM. This CDR3 contains 15 residues. CDR3 nucleotide sequence: TGTGCCAGCAGTTTTGGGGGACAGTTCAATCAGCCCCAGCATTTT. Translation gives CASSFGGQFNQPQHF.

The rearrangement joins TRBV29-1 to TRBJ2-1; tentative D call: TRBD2 (6 bases). Looked up from germline, CDR1 is SQVTM and CDR2 is ANQGSEA. The CDR3 sequence is 12 residues long. The CDR3 coding sequence is TGCACGGAGAGTTTCGGCGGGGATGAGCAGTTCTTC. Translating it yields CTESFGGDEQFF.

In its sample, this clone was seen once. The chain links TRBV5-1 to TRBJ1-1; 8 bases are shared with TRBD1. CDR3 length: 16 residues. V trimming: 1 base; J trimming: 5 bases; junction bases outside the gene matches: 10. CDR1 and CDR2 (germline): SGHRS, YFSETQ. CDR3 region: CASSLRQGARGTEAFF. Written as DNA, the CDR3 is TGCGCCAGCAGCTTGAGGCAGGGGGCGCGAGGGACTGAAGCTTTCTTT.

The J gene is TRBJ2-1, the V gene TRBV19; 11 bases are a match to TRBD2. The CDR3 extends over 17 amino acids. With V trimmed by 6 bases and J by 3 bases, 10 bases remained unmatched. The germline CDR1 and CDR2 sequences are LNHDA and SQIVND (reference sequence). CDR3 coding DNA: TGTGCCAGTAGCGGGACTAGCGGCAGAAAACTCTACAATGAGCAGTTCTTC. Protein: CASSGTSGRKLYNEQFF.

The V call is TRBV15, the J call TRBJ1-2; 8 positions agree with TRBD1. CDR1 LNHNV and CDR2 YYDKDF come from the germline V gene (reference sequence). The CDR3 length is 17 residues. The V segment lost 1 base and the J segment 2 bases; nucleotides outside the gene matches: 9. CDR3 in DNA: TGTGCCACCAGCAGAGCAAAGACAGGGGCCTCGAACTATGGCTACACCTTC. It is translated as CATSRAKTGASNYGYTF.

The chain joins TRBV4-3 to TRBJ1-2; 8 bases line up with TRBD1. The CDR3 is made up of 16 amino acids. Looked up from germline, CDR1 is LGHNA and CDR2 is YSLEER. V lost 4 bases, J lost 4 bases, and 11 bases stayed unmatched. The CDR3 DNA is TGCGCCAGCAGCCGGGACAGGAGCCAATATTTCTATGGCTACACCTTC. It specifies CASSRDRSQYFYGYTF.